These T cell receptor beta chains were read from a single sample in a study of T cells after yellow fever vaccination. MiXCR, run by TCRdb on the 5' RACE reads, gives a single entry per CDR3 protein. Here the sample spans some 390,000 distinct CDR3 sequences, about 6% being singletons. The specimen was PBMCs, collected 5 days after the yellow fever booster vaccination. These receptors originate from a young man who received the YFV17D yellow fever vaccine. Both conserved end residues are part of each CDR3. The order of the fields is V gene, D gene, CDR3 protein. The D gene is left open where the match is weak.

v_gene: TRBV5-1
d_gene: .
CDR3aa: CASSLGGAYGYTF

v_gene: TRBV30
d_gene: .
CDR3aa: CAWNKGVLPYNEQFF

v_gene: TRBV12-5
d_gene: .
CDR3aa: CASGPGGQANEKLFF

v_gene: TRBV20-1
d_gene: .
CDR3aa: CSAGDPYNEQFF

v_gene: TRBV23-1
d_gene: .
CDR3aa: CASSHRRDGTYEQYF

v_gene: TRBV5-1
d_gene: TRBD2
CDR3aa: CASRESTSGTNEQFF

v_gene: TRBV29-1
d_gene: .
CDR3aa: CSVLGGRRETQYF

v_gene: TRBV10-1
d_gene: .
CDR3aa: CASTAFTDTQYF

v_gene: TRBV5-1
d_gene: .
CDR3aa: CASSLPEGTEAFF

v_gene: TRBV20-1
d_gene: .
CDR3aa: CSCGVEPQHF

v_gene: TRBV7-2
d_gene: TRBD2
CDR3aa: CASGLAGDQVTQYF

v_gene: TRBV6-5
d_gene: TRBD2
CDR3aa: CASSSTPASGANEQFF

v_gene: TRBV6-2/TRBV6-3
d_gene: .
CDR3aa: CASSLDSYNEQFF

v_gene: TRBV19
d_gene: TRBD2
CDR3aa: CASSIGLGLAGEYF

v_gene: TRBV19
d_gene: .
CDR3aa: CAIADFWNGYTF

v_gene: TRBV7-9
d_gene: TRBD1
CDR3aa: CASSLGQGTTEAFF

v_gene: TRBV3-1
d_gene: .
CDR3aa: CASSQGIQPQHF

v_gene: TRBV20-1
d_gene: .
CDR3aa: CSARGGAAPTDTQYF

v_gene: TRBV20-1
d_gene: .
CDR3aa: CKVGDSIWADTQYF

v_gene: TRBV11-2
d_gene: .
CDR3aa: CASSLVTGSAFF

v_gene: TRBV4-3
d_gene: .
CDR3aa: CASSPRGAGNTGELFF

v_gene: TRBV28
d_gene: .
CDR3aa: CASSLSGLGEQYF

v_gene: TRBV10-3
d_gene: .
CDR3aa: CAISGGGAYEQYF